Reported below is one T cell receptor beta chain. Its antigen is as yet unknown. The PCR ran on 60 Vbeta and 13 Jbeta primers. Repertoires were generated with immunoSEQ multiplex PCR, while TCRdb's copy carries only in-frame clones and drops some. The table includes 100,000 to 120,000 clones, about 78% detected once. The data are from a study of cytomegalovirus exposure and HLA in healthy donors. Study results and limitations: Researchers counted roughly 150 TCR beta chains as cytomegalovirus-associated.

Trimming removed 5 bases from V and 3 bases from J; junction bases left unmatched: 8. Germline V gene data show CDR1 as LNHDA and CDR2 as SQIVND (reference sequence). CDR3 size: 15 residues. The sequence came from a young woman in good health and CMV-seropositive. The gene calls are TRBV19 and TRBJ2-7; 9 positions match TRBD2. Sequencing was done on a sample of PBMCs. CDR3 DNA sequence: TGTGCCAGTAGTCCCGATAGCGGGAGCATCTACGAGCAGTACTTC. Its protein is CASSPDSGSIYEQYF.